Shown below are 30 T cell receptor beta chains from a single sample sequenced in a study of blood T cell repertoires in COVID-19. Method: immunoSEQ multiplex PCR; TCRdb's copy keeps in-frame clones and lacks some. This sample has fewer than 70,000 clones; approximately 88% occur once, and the top ten carry more than 8%. The specimen sequenced was peripheral blood. Receptor source: a man aged 45-65 years with active COVID-19.

The CDR3 sequence is CASSFTQTSPDNEQFF. The CDR3, as DNA: TGTGCCAGCAGCTTCACCCAGACTAGTCCGGACAATGAGCAGTTCTTC. V is TRBV7-6 and J is TRBJ2-1; D is possibly TRBD2 (6 bases). Trimming shortened V by 3 bases and J by 5 bases, and 17 bases separated the two germline ends. Germline lookup yields CDR1 SGHVS and CDR2 FNYEAQ. This CDR3 spans 16 amino acids.

The gene calls are TRBV15 and TRBJ2-5; 9 bases agree with TRBD1. The CDR3 is 16 amino acids. The germline gives CDR1 LNHNV, CDR2 YYDKDF (reference sequence). J lost 3 bases, V lost 1 base, and 6 bases had no gene match. CDR3 nucleotides: TGTGCCACCAGCAGAGTTCCGGGACAGGGTGAAGAGACCCAGTACTTC. Its protein product is CATSRVPGQGEETQYF.

The chain employs TRBV28 and TRBJ2-1, with 8 bases lining up with TRBD1. With 6 bases clipped from V and 1 base from J, the junction kept 5 bases outside the gene matches. Germline V gene data show CDR1 as MDHEN and CDR2 as SYDVKM. The CDR3 is 15 amino acids. The CDR3 is CASRDRVRSYNEQFF. Written as DNA, the CDR3 is TGTGCCAGCAGGGACAGGGTAAGGTCCTACAATGAGCAGTTCTTC. Based on the CDR3 plus reference TRBV28 and TRBJ2-1, the full variable domain is DVKVTQSSRYLVKRTGEKVFLECVQDMDHENMFWYRQDPGLGLRLIYFSYDVKMKEKGDIPEGYSVSREKKERFSLILESASTNQTSMYLCASRDRVRSYNEQFFGPGTRLTVL.

CDR3 loop: CASSLSPSGQAKNIQYF. The CDR3 DNA reads TGTGCCAGCAGCCTGTCTCCTTCCGGACAAGCCAAAAACATTCAGTACTTC. This sequence joins TRBV5-4 and TRBJ2-4; TRBD1 is a possible D gene (5 bases). Germline V lookup: CDR1 SGHNT, CDR2 YYREEE (reference sequence). The germline V and J ends were trimmed by 4 bases and 0 bases, with 17 bases remaining between them. The CDR3 covers 17 residues.

This CDR3 reads CASSAGTGHYEQYF. The CDR3 coding sequence is TGTGCCAGTAGTGCCGGGACAGGGCACTACGAGCAGTACTTC. This rearrangement joins TRBV19 to TRBJ2-7; 9 positions agree with TRBD1. J lost 3 bases, V lost 5 bases, and 5 bases had no gene match. Per germline, CDR1 LNHDA and CDR2 SQIVND (reference sequence). CDR3 size: 14 residues. The full variable domain, completed using reference TRBV19 and TRBJ2-7, is DGGITQSPKYLFRKEGQNVTLSCEQNLNHDAMYWYRQDPGQGLRLIYYSQIVNDFQKGDIAEGYSVSREKKESFPLTVTSAQKNPTAFYLCASSAGTGHYEQYFGPGTRLTVT.

For the CDR3, the DNA is TGTGCCAGCAGTGAAGTTGGCCCACCCGCCTACGAGCAGTACTTC. Protein: CASSEVGPPAYEQYF. This chain connects TRBV2 to TRBJ2-7, with D uncertain. With 1 base removed from V and 2 bases from J, the gap between germline ends came to 12 bases. The CDR3 extends over 15 amino acids. Germline assignment: CDR1 SNHLY and CDR2 FYNNEI.

The chain combines TRBV5-5 with TRBJ2-7; 7 nucleotides agree with TRBD1. V shed 4 bases, J shed 2 bases, and the junction held 12 bases outside the gene matches. This CDR3 comprises 16 residues. Germline values: CDR1 SGHKS, CDR2 YYEKEE (reference sequence). The chain's CDR3 is CASSQFSGTVTYEQYF. CDR3 sequence (DNA): TGTGCCAGCAGCCAATTCTCCGGGACAGTTACCTACGAGCAGTACTTC. Full variable domain (rest looked up from reference TRBV5-5 and TRBJ2-7): DAGVTQSPTHLIKTRGQQVTLRCSPISGHKSVSWYQQVLGQGPQFIFQYYEKEERGRGNFPDRFSARQFPNYSSELNVNALLLGDSALYLCASSQFSGTVTYEQYFGPGTRLTVT.

This chain links TRBV27 with TRBJ2-2; D is unclear. There are 13 residues in the CDR3. Trimming stripped 3 bases from V and 6 bases from J, with 8 bases between. Looked up from germline, CDR1 is MNHEY and CDR2 is SMNVEV (reference sequence). CDR3 in DNA: TGTGCCAGCAGTTTTCGAGGCCCCGGGGAGCTGTTTTTT. Translated: CASSFRGPGELFF.

Only a few counts were recorded for this clone. The chain employs TRBV30 and TRBJ1-3; D ambiguous. This CDR3 region has 13 residues. The germline V gene encodes CDR1 GTSNPN and CDR2 SVGIG (reference sequence). With 5 bases removed from V and 0 bases from J, the gap between germline ends came to 8 bases. The CDR3 loop reads CAWGSFSGNTIYF. The CDR3 coding sequence is TGTGCCTGGGGATCGTTCTCTGGAAACACCATATATTTT.

The chain joins TRBV5-4 to TRBJ2-1, with D unclear. V lost 5 bases to trimming and J lost 10 bases, with 10 bases between them. Germline CDR1 SGHNT, CDR2 YYREEE (reference sequence). This CDR3 is built from 11 residues. In DNA form, the CDR3 reads TGTGCCAGCAGACGTGACGGGGAGCAGTTCTTC. This encodes CASRRDGEQFF.

This CDR3 reads CASASRSGQETQYF. As DNA, the CDR3 is TGTGCCAGCGCCAGCCGTTCAGGGCAAGAGACCCAGTACTTC. This chain links TRBV3-1 (or the pseudogene TRBV3-2) with TRBJ2-5; a weak D match, TRBD1 (5 bases). The CDR3 has 14 residues. CDR1 and CDR2 from the germline V gene are LGHDT and YNNKEL (reference sequence). V shed 8 bases and J shed 2 bases, with 15 bases lying between them.

This clone was observed a single time. The chain employs TRBV2 and TRBJ2-7; weak D call: TRBD1 (5 bases). Trimming removed 2 bases at V and 0 bases at J, with 8 bases between. This CDR3 has 14 residues. CDR1 SNHLY and CDR2 FYNNEI come from the germline V gene. CDR3 DNA sequence: TGTGCCAGCAGTGAACAGGGTACCTCCTACGAGCAGTACTTC. It specifies CASSEQGTSYEQYF.

This clone has only a few counts. The chain uses TRBV29-1 and TRBJ2-7; possible D gene TRBD2, 7 bases. Trimming cost V 5 bases and J 4 bases, with 18 bases left between them. The CDR3 is 14 residues long. In germline, CDR1 is SQVTM, CDR2 ANQGSEA. CDR3 nucleotides: TGCAGCGTTTTGGGGGGGGCCTTTGGGTACGAGCAGTACTTC. Translated, it gives CSVLGGAFGYEQYF.

This chain joins TRBV21-1 and TRBJ2-1; the DNA was not used to check the table's D call, TRBD1. TRBV21-1 is recorded as a pseudogene. CDR3 length equals 16 residues. CDR3 coding DNA: TGTGCCAGCAGCAAATGGGGGCGAAGCTCCTACAATGAGCAGTTCTTC. As protein: CASSKWGRSSYNEQFF.

This clone showed up just a few times. V is TRBV2 and J is TRBJ2-7, with TRBD1 matching over 9 bases. V lost 8 bases, J lost 5 bases, and 10 bases stayed unmatched. CDR3 length equals 14 residues. The germline V gene encodes CDR1 SNHLY and CDR2 FYNNEI. The CDR3 sequence is CASGRGTGRNEQYF. CDR3 DNA sequence: TGTGCCAGCGGAAGGGGGACAGGGAGAAACGAGCAGTACTTC.

The V gene is TRBV2, the J gene TRBJ1-5, with D perhaps TRBD1 (6 bases). CDR1 and CDR2 (germline): SNHLY, FYNNEI. V was cut by 3 bases and J by 5 bases, with 17 bases left in between. The length of the CDR3 is 16 residues. CDR3 bases: TGTGCCAGCAGTGAGGGGGCCAGGGCGGTGGATCAGCCCCAGCATTTT. This gives the protein CASSEGARAVDQPQHF.

This chain joins TRBV15 and TRBJ2-1; D might be TRBD1 (5 bases). CDR1 and CDR2 (germline): LNHNV, YYDKDF (reference sequence). Trimming cost V 0 bases and J 6 bases, with 9 bases left between them. The CDR3 runs to 14 residues. Written as DNA, the CDR3 is TGTGCCACCAGCAGAGATAGACAGTTCAATGAGCAGTTCTTC. Translation gives CATSRDRQFNEQFF.

This clone was found once. The chain couples TRBV14 to TRBJ2-7; D is unresolved. V lost 5 bases, J lost 3 bases, and 8 bases lay in between. In germline, CDR1 is SGHDN, CDR2 FVKESK. The CDR3 spans 12 residues. The CDR3 bases are TGTGCCAGCAGCGGAGTTGGCTACGAGCAGTACTTC. It encodes CASSGVGYEQYF. Based on the CDR3 plus reference TRBV14 and TRBJ2-7, the full variable domain is EAGVTQFPSHSVIEKGQTVTLRCDPISGHDNLYWYRRVMGKEIKFLLHFVKESKQDESGMPNNRFLAERTGGTYSTLKVQPAELEDSGVYFCASSGVGYEQYFGPGTRLTVT.

The rearrangement uses TRBV5-4 and TRBJ2-2, with 7 bases matching TRBD1. Germline V gene lookup returns CDR1 SGHNT and CDR2 YYREEE (reference sequence). V gave up 5 bases and J gave up 1 base; unmatched junction bases: 5. The CDR3 totals 15 residues. The CDR3 DNA reads TGTGCCAGCAGATCGGGACAGCTGAACACCGGGGAGCTGTTTTTT. It translates to CASRSGQLNTGELFF.

The chain recombines TRBV7-2 with TRBJ1-6, with 7 bases identical to TRBD1. CDR1 is SGHTA, CDR2 FQGNSA, per germline. J lost 9 bases, V lost 8 bases, and 4 bases had no gene match. CDR3 length: 12 residues. CDR3 in DNA: TGTGCCAGCCGTCGGGACAGTTCACCCCTCCACTTT. Amino acids: CASRRDSSPLHF.

The V gene is TRBV5-1, the J gene TRBJ2-7, with D possibly matching TRBD2 (6 bases). The germline CDR1 and CDR2 sequences are SGHRS and YFSETQ. The CDR3 sequence is 15 residues long. V lost 4 bases and J 5 bases, leaving 19 bases between the germline ends. As DNA, the CDR3 is TGCGCCAGCAGCCCCTGGACGGGGGTAGGGAACGAGCAGTACTTC. This sequence encodes CASSPWTGVGNEQYF.

This clone occurred many times. The V and J genes are TRBV6-5 and TRBJ2-7; 10 bases are a match to TRBD1. V lost 4 bases to trimming and J lost 1 base; unmatched junction nucleotides: 4. The length of the CDR3 is 15 residues. Looked up from germline, CDR1 is MNHEY and CDR2 is SVGAGI. The CDR3 reads CASSFLGQGSYEQYF. CDR3 DNA: TGTGCCAGCAGTTTTCTGGGACAGGGGTCCTACGAGCAGTACTTC.

The rearrangement links TRBV5-1 to TRBJ2-2, with a tentative D call TRBD1 (6 bases). This CDR3 has 15 amino acids. The germline V gene has CDR1 SGHRS and CDR2 YFSETQ. V dropped 4 bases and J dropped 0 bases, with 10 bases sitting between them. CDR3 DNA: TGCGCCAGCAGCCCCGGACAGCCGAACACCGGGGAGCTGTTTTTT. It encodes CASSPGQPNTGELFF.

The chain uses TRBV27 and TRBJ2-2; D is perhaps TRBD2 (5 bases). Between the trimmed V and J ends, which lost 1 base and 5 bases, there was a span of 8 bases. The CDR3 has 14 amino acids. Germline CDR1 MNHEY, CDR2 SMNVEV (reference sequence). CDR3 DNA: TGTGCCAGCAGTTTATATTCGGGAACCGGGGAGCTGTTTTTT. This translates into CASSLYSGTGELFF.

The rearrangement uses TRBV5-4 and TRBJ2-7; 8 positions agree with TRBD1. CDR1 and CDR2 from the germline V gene are SGHNT and YYREEE (reference sequence). CDR3 size: 14 residues. V shed 4 bases and J 5 bases; nucleotides not matched to a gene: 8. The CDR3 sequence: CASSAGTGGNEQYF. The CDR3 DNA follows: TGTGCCAGCAGCGCCGGGACAGGAGGGAACGAGCAGTACTTC.

J is TRBJ2-2 and V is TRBV3-1 (or the pseudogene TRBV3-2), with 7 bases identical to TRBD1. V lost 5 bases, J lost 6 bases, and 15 bases stayed unmatched. The length of the CDR3 is 17 residues. From germline, CDR1 is LGHDT and CDR2 YNNKEL (reference sequence). The CDR3 coding sequence is TGTGCCAGCAGCTCCACCGGGACAGTGGGAAAGGCCGGGGAGCTGTTTTTT. Its translation is CASSSTGTVGKAGELFF.

This rearrangement joins TRBV11-2 to TRBJ1-1; TRBD1 might be the D (5 bases). There are 15 residues in the CDR3. The ends were cut back, 4 bases at V and 1 base at J, with 13 bases in the middle. From germline, CDR1 is SGHAT and CDR2 FQNNGV. The CDR3 DNA reads TGTGCCAGCAGCTCATCCCGAGACAGGAACACTGAAGCTTTCTTT. Translating gives CASSSSRDRNTEAFF. The whole variable domain, remainder taken from reference TRBV11-2 and TRBJ1-1, is EAGVAQSPRYKIIEKRQSVAFWCNPISGHATLYWYQQILGQGPKLLIQFQNNGVVDDSQLPKDRFSAERLKGVDSTLKIQPAKLEDSAVYLCASSSSRDRNTEAFFGQGTRLTVV.

The genes are TRBV5-4 and TRBJ2-5; 7 bases are shared with TRBD1. The V gene end was trimmed by 4 bases and the J gene end by 3 bases; junction bases not matched to a gene: 6. The CDR3 is 14 amino acids. Per the germline V gene, CDR1 is SGHNT and CDR2 is YYREEE (reference sequence). CDR3 amino acids: CASSPPDREETQYF. The CDR3 DNA reads TGTGCCAGCAGCCCCCCAGACAGGGAAGAGACCCAGTACTTC.

The chain links TRBV7-8 to TRBJ2-1; the match to TRBD2 covers 10 bases. The trim removed 0 bases at V and 8 bases at J, leaving 19 bases unmatched. In germline, CDR1 is SGHVS, CDR2 FQNEAQ. This CDR3 has 20 residues. CDR3 sequence (DNA): TGTGCCAGCAGCTTAGCCATTACCGGGACTAGCGCAACCCTCGGGGATGAGCAGTTCTTC. Its protein is CASSLAITGTSATLGDEQFF.

This clone was recorded only once. The chain links TRBV5-8 to TRBJ1-2; TRBD1 might be the D (6 bases). The V gene's germline CDR1 is SGHTS and CDR2 YDEGEE. The germline V and J ends were trimmed by 4 bases and 4 bases, with 20 bases remaining between them. The CDR3 sequence is 16 residues long. The CDR3 coding sequence is TGTGCCAGCAGCCTGGTTGGTGGGACAAAGGGCTATGGCTACACCTTC. This codes for CASSLVGGTKGYGYTF.